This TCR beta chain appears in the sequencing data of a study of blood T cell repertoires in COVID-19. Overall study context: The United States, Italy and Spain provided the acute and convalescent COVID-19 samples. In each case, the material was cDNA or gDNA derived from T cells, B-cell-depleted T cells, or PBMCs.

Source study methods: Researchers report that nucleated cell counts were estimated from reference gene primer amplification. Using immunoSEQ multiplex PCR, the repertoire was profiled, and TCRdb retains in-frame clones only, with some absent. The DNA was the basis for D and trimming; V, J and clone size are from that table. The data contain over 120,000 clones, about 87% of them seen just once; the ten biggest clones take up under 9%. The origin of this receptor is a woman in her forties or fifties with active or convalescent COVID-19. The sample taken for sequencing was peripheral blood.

The CDR3 DNA follows: TGTGCCAGCAGTCCTAGGGAAGGAAACAGGGGGCGCGGCGAGCAGTACTTC. It translates to CASSPREGNRGRGEQYF. This chain links TRBV28 with TRBJ2-7, with 9 bases fitting TRBD1. J was trimmed by 6 bases and V by 5 bases; bases with no gene match: 17. Germline CDR1 is MDHEN and CDR2 is SYDVKM. The CDR3 runs to 17 residues.